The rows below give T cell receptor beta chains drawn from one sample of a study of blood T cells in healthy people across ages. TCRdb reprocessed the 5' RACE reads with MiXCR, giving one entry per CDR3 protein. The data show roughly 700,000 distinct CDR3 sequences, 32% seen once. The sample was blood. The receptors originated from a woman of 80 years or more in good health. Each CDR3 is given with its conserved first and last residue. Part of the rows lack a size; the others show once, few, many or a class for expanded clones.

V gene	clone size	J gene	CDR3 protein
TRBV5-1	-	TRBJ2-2	CASSLGGKNTGELFF
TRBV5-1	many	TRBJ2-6	CASSTGTGLPSGANVLTF
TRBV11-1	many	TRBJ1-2	CASSLGDVGAYGYTF
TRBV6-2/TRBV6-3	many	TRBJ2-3	CASSQSRDRGTDTQYF
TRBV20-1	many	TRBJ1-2	CSAISHGQGKTGYTF
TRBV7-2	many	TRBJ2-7	CASSSPDRITYEQYF
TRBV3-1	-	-	CASSPYLTSGQETQYF
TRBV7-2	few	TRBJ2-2	CASSLSSGGRGTGELFF
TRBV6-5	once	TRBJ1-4	CASSRGAGGKEKLFF
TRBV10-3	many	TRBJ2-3	CAISPLTGTGGSADTQYF
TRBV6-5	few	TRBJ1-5	CASRKRAGDSNQPQHF
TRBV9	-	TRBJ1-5	CASSIGQGHQPQHF
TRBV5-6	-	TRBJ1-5	CASSILTGGGQPQHF
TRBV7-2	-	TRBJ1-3	CASKGQQGGSGNTIYF
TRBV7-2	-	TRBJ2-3	CASSDGSTDTQYF